These T cell receptor beta chains were read from a single sample in a study of blood T cell repertoires in COVID-19. Profiling relied on immunoSEQ multiplex PCR, and the TCRdb table lists in-frame clones only, not all of them. This sample has some 220,000 clones, with approximately 85% found just once. The sample was peripheral blood. The receptors here all came from a man in his forties or fifties with COVID-19, enrolled during active disease. The CDR3 runs from the conserved cysteine through the conserved F or W. The order of the fields is CDR3 DNA, CDR3 protein, J gene, V gene, D gene, clone size. The D gene is left open where the match is weak. Expanded clones are given a class, and other clones once, few, many or no size at all.

TGTGCCAGCAGCGTAGACGGCGGGGAGCTGTTTTTT,CASSVDGGELFF,TRBJ2-2,TRBV9,-,few
TGTGCCAGCATGGTGGGGCCCGCTTCCGATACGCAGTATTTT,CASMVGPASDTQYF,TRBJ2-3,TRBV6-5,-,-
TGCGCCAGCAGCGTGACTAGCGGGGGGTTTTTAAACATTCAGTACTTC,CASSVTSGGFLNIQYF,TRBJ2-4,TRBV5-1,TRBD2,-
TGTGCCAGCATCTGGGACAGTAGCTCTGGAAACACCATATATTTT,CASIWDSSSGNTIYF,TRBJ1-3,TRBV2,TRBD1,-
TGTGCCAGCAGGCCCCGGGACAGGTTTTTGGATACGCAGTATTTT,CASRPRDRFLDTQYF,TRBJ2-3,TRBV28,TRBD1,-
TGTGCCAGTAGTGGTGCAGGGGGTTGGCTCACTGAAGCTTTCTTT,CASSGAGGWLTEAFF,TRBJ1-1,TRBV19,TRBD1,-
TGTGCCAGCAGCTTAGATAGTCTAGCGGGGAGCACAGATACGCAGTATTTT,CASSLDSLAGSTDTQYF,TRBJ2-3,TRBV11-2,TRBD2,-
TGTGCCAGCAGCGAGGGACAGGGGATACACGAGCAGTACTTC,CASSEGQGIHEQYF,TRBJ2-7,TRBV9,TRBD1,-
TGTGCCAGCAGTGTCTTGTCGGTTGAAGTTAATTCACCCCTCCACTTT,CASSVLSVEVNSPLHF,TRBJ1-6,TRBV2,-,-
TGTGCCAGCAGCTTAAGGGGGGGCAACTATGGCTACACCTTC,CASSLRGGNYGYTF,TRBJ1-2,TRBV7-2,-,once
TGCGCCAGCAGGGCAGGGGCGGGTGAAAAACTGTTTTTT,CASRAGAGEKLFF,TRBJ1-4,TRBV5-1,-,-
TGTGCCAGCAGCTTTTCAGGGAGGGCGGATGGCTACACCTTC,CASSFSGRADGYTF,TRBJ1-2,TRBV7-2,-,-
TGTGCCAGCAGACATAACAGGGGGGCCTTTGGTGAAAAACTGTTTTTT,CASRHNRGAFGEKLFF,TRBJ1-4,TRBV7-9,TRBD1,-
TGTGCCGGCGGGGGGTCTAACACCGGGGAGCTGTTTTTT,CAGGGSNTGELFF,TRBJ2-2,TRBV28,TRBD2,-
TGTGCCAGCAGTTTACCAACTTACAGACGGGGTAGACCCAACCTCTACGAGCAGTACTTC,CASSLPTYRRGRPNLYEQYF,TRBJ2-7,TRBV27,-,-
TGTGCCAGCAGTTTCTGGGGAGATCAGCCCCAGCATTTT,CASSFWGDQPQHF,TRBJ1-5,TRBV27,-,-